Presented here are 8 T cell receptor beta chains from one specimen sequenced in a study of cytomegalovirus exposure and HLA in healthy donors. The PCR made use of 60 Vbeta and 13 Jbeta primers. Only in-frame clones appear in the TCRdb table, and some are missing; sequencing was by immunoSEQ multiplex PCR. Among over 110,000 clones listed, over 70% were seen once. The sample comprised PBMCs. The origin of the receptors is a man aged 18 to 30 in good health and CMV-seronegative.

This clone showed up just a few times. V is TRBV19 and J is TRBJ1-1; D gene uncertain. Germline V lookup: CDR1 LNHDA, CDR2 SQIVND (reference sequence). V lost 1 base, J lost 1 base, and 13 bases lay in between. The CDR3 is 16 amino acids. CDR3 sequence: CASSIATSLGNTEAFF. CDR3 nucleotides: TGTGCCAGTAGTATAGCCACGTCTCTCGGGAACACTGAAGCTTTCTTT. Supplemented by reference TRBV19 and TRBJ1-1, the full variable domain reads DGGITQSPKYLFRKEGQNVTLSCEQNLNHDAMYWYRQDPGQGLRLIYYSQIVNDFQKGDIAEGYSVSREKKESFPLTVTSAQKNPTAFYLCASSIATSLGNTEAFFGQGTRLTVV.

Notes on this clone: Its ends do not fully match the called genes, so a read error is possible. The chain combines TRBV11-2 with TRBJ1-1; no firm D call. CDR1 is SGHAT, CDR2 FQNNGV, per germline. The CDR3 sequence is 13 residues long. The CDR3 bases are TGTGCCAACAGCTCCGGGATGAACACTGAAGCTTTCTTT. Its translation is CANSSGMNTEAFF.

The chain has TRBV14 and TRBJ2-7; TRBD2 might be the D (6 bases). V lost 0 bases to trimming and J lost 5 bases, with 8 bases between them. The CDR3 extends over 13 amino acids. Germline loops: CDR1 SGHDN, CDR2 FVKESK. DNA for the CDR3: TGTGCCAGCAGCCAAGAATGGGGGGACGAGCAGTACTTC. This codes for CASSQEWGDEQYF.

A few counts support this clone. The CDR3 DNA sequence: TGTGCCTGGGGGAAGGACAGGGTAGAAAATTCACCCCTCCACTTT. Amino acid sequence: CAWGKDRVENSPLHF. The chain employs TRBV30 and TRBJ1-6; 8 bases agree with TRBD1. CDR1 and CDR2 (germline): GTSNPN, SVGIG (reference sequence). The CDR3 is 15 amino acids. After removal of 5 bases from V and 7 bases from J, the junction contained 10 bases not matched to a gene. Using reference TRBV30 and TRBJ1-6 for the parts outside the CDR3, the full variable domain is SQTIHQWPATLVQPVGSPLSLECTVEGTSNPNLYWYRQAAGRGLQLLFYSVGIGQISSEVPQNLSASRPQDRQFILSSKKLLLSDSGFYLCAWGKDRVENSPLHFGNGTRLTVT.

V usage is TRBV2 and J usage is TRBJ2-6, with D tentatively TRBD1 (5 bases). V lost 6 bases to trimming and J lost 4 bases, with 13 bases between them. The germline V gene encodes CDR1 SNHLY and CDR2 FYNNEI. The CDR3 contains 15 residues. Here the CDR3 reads CASRPTGLGANVLTF. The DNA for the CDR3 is TGTGCCAGCAGGCCAACAGGTCTCGGGGCCAACGTCCTGACTTTC.

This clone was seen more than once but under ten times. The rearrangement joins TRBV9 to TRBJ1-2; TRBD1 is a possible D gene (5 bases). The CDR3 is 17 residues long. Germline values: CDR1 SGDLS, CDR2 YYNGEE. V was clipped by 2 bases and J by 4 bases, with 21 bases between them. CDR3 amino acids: CASSVSVGGEASYGYTF. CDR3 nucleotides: TGTGCCAGCAGCGTGTCGGTGGGAGGGGAAGCAAGCTATGGCTACACCTTC.

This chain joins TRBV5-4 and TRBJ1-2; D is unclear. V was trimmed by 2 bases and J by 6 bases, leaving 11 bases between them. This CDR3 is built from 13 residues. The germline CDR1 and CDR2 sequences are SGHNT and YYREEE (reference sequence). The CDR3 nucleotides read TGTGCCAGCAGCTTTAAAAGAGTTGATGGCTACACCTTC. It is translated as CASSFKRVDGYTF.

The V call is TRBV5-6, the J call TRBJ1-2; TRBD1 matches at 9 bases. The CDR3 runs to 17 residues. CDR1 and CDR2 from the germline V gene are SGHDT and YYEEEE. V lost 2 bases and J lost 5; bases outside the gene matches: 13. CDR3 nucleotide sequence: TGTGCCAGCAGCTTTCGCCCCGGGACAGGGATTAAATATGGCTACACCTTC. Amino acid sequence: CASSFRPGTGIKYGYTF.